The 20 T cell receptor beta chains below all came from one sample that was sequenced in a study of T cells after yellow fever vaccination. TCRdb re-called the 5' RACE reads with MiXCR, one entry per CDR3 protein. The sample consists of 250,000 to 300,000 distinct CDR3 sequences, about 10% of them appearing once. The sample here was CD4+ T cells sorted from PBMCs, taken 5 days after the yellow fever booster vaccination. These TCRs come from a man younger than 30 who received the YFV17D yellow fever vaccine.

This clonotype was counted a few times. The rearrangement joins TRBV7-9 to TRBJ2-1, with D perhaps matching TRBD2 (7 bases). CDR1 SEHNR and CDR2 FQNEAQ come from the germline V gene (reference sequence). V was pared by 5 bases and J by 2 bases, with 16 bases between. CDR3 length: 16 amino acids. CDR3: CASSRRDGGPYNEQFF. CDR3 DNA sequence: TGTGCCAGCAGCCGACGGGACGGGGGGCCCTACAATGAGCAGTTCTTC.

The V and J genes are TRBV20-1 and TRBJ1-3; the D gene is possibly TRBD1 (5 bases). The CDR3 consists of 17 residues. Trimming stripped 0 bases from V and 0 bases from J, with 15 bases between. Germline lookup yields CDR1 DFQATT and CDR2 SNEGSKA (reference sequence). The CDR3, as DNA: TGCAGTGCTAGAGATCCCACAGGCCTCTCCTCTGGAAACACCATATATTTT. Protein: CSARDPTGLSSGNTIYF.

This clonotype was recorded many times. The chain has TRBV5-1 and TRBJ2-4; unclear D gene. Germline lookup yields CDR1 SGHRS and CDR2 YFSETQ. This CDR3 spans 13 amino acids. The ends were cut back, 0 bases at V and 6 bases at J, with 7 bases in the middle. The CDR3 loop reads CASSLGLGNIQYF. CDR3 bases: TGCGCCAGCAGCTTGGGGCTTGGAAACATTCAGTACTTC.

This clonotype was detected only a few times. The chain joins TRBV6-2 or TRBV6-3 to TRBJ2-2; maybe TRBD2 (6 bases). CDR3 length: 15 amino acids. Germline CDR1 reads MNHEY; CDR2 reads SVGEGT. Trimming removed 5 bases at V and 3 bases at J, with 13 bases between. As DNA, the CDR3 is TGTGCCAGCAGTCAAAGGGGACTCTACACCGGGGAGCTGTTTTTT. The encoded protein is CASSQRGLYTGELFF.

This clonotype showed up just a few times. This chain uses TRBV20-1 with TRBJ1-2; TRBD1 matches at 7 bases. This CDR3 has 13 residues. The germline gives CDR1 DFQATT, CDR2 SNEGSKA (reference sequence). Trimming at V came to 7 bases and at J to 5 bases, leaving 10 bases not matched to a gene. This CDR3 reads CSEKRQGDYGYTF. The CDR3 DNA follows: TGCAGTGAGAAGAGACAGGGAGATTATGGCTACACCTTC.

The sample holds a few counts of this clonotype. The chain is built from TRBV5-1 and TRBJ1-4, with D possibly matching TRBD1 (5 bases). Between the trimmed V and J ends, which lost 0 bases and 8 bases, there was a span of 17 bases. This CDR3 has 16 amino acids. Germline V gene data show CDR1 as SGHRS and CDR2 as YFSETQ. The CDR3 nucleotides read TGCGCCAGCAGCTTGGCCGGGAGGGGTTCACAGGAAAAACTGTTTTTT. Translation: CASSLAGRGSQEKLFF.

This clonotype has just a few counts. The chain links TRBV3-1 to TRBJ2-3; no definite D call. V gave up 4 bases and J gave up 2 bases, with 19 bases separating them. The CDR3 consists of 17 residues. CDR1 LGHDT and CDR2 YNNKEL come from the germline V gene (reference sequence). CDR3 nucleotide sequence: TGTGCCAGCAGCCCGTCGCGAGGTCGGATCAACACAGATACGCAGTATTTT. Translated: CASSPSRGRINTDTQYF.

Only a few counts were recorded for this clonotype. The chain links TRBV7-2 to TRBJ2-3; possible D gene TRBD1, 5 bases. The ends were cut back, 1 base at V and 7 bases at J, with 15 bases in the middle. The CDR3 covers 15 residues. Per germline, CDR1 SGHTA and CDR2 FQGNSA. The CDR3 region has the DNA TGTGCCAGCAGCTTAGGATTGAGCAGGGCAAATACGCAGTATTTT. It specifies CASSLGLSRANTQYF.

This clonotype was seen a few times. The chain has TRBV9 and TRBJ2-1; 13 nucleotides agree with TRBD2. CDR1 is SGDLS and CDR2 is YYNGEE in the germline V gene. The CDR3 runs to 17 residues. Trimming took 3 bases from V and 0 from J; bases not matched to a gene: 3. The CDR3 reads CASSGGTSGASYNEQFF. The CDR3 region has the DNA TGTGCCAGCAGCGGAGGGACTAGCGGGGCCTCCTACAATGAGCAGTTCTTC.

This clonotype came up many times. This chain connects TRBV5-1 to TRBJ2-2, with a tentative D call TRBD1 (6 bases). CDR1 and CDR2 from the germline V gene are SGHRS and YFSETQ. The CDR3 extends over 14 amino acids. Trimming cost V 0 bases and J 8 bases, with 11 bases left between them. The CDR3 bases are TGCGCCAGCAGCTTGGGACAGGTTGATGGGGAGCTGTTTTTT. Protein: CASSLGQVDGELFF.

This clonotype occurred a few times. CDR3 residues: CSARRGEETQYF. CDR3 in DNA: TGCAGTGCTAGGCGCGGGGAAGAGACCCAGTACTTC. V is TRBV20-1 and J is TRBJ2-5, with D perhaps matching TRBD2 (6 bases). Germline V gives CDR1 DFQATT, CDR2 SNEGSKA (reference sequence). The CDR3 consists of 12 residues. V was trimmed by 3 bases and J by 3 bases, leaving 8 bases between them.

In its sample, this clonotype was seen a few times. The chain has TRBV29-1 and TRBJ1-4, with D uncertain. The germline V gene encodes CDR1 SQVTM and CDR2 ANQGSEA. The CDR3 has 12 residues. V lost 6 bases, J lost 8 bases, and 13 bases lay in between. The CDR3: CSVGGSREKLFF. CDR3 DNA: TGCAGCGTCGGCGGGTCGCGGGAAAAACTGTTTTTT.

This clonotype appeared a few times. The CDR3 reads CAIREGTGVQGYNEQFF. In nucleotides, the CDR3 is TGTGCCATCAGGGAGGGAACAGGGGTACAGGGTTACAATGAGCAGTTCTTC. This chain connects TRBV10-3 to TRBJ2-1, with D perhaps matching TRBD1 (7 bases). The germline V gene encodes CDR1 ENHRY and CDR2 SYGVKD. The germline V and J ends were trimmed by 6 bases and 4 bases, with 22 bases remaining between them. There are 17 residues in the CDR3.

This clonotype was recorded many times. The rearrangement uses TRBV5-1 and TRBJ2-3, with D unclear. Germline V gene lookup returns CDR1 SGHRS and CDR2 YFSETQ. Between the trimmed V and J ends, which lost 2 bases and 4 bases, there was a span of 11 bases. The CDR3 covers 14 residues. CDR3 nucleotides: TGCGCCAGCAGCTTTGGGGTTCGAGCAGATACGCAGTATTTT. Translating it yields CASSFGVRADTQYF.

This clonotype came up a few times. The rearrangement joins TRBV28 to TRBJ2-7, with D possibly matching TRBD2 (5 bases). V shed 5 bases and J shed 0 bases, with 20 bases lying between them. In germline, CDR1 is MDHEN, CDR2 SYDVKM. This CDR3 comprises 17 residues. As DNA, the CDR3 is TGTGCCAGCAGTCCTAAGAATGGACTTCTGAGCTCCTACGAGCAGTACGTC. Its protein is CASSPKNGLLSSYEQYV.

V gene TRBV7-2 combines with J gene TRBJ2-7, with D perhaps TRBD2 (6 bases). Germline V gene data show CDR1 as SGHTA and CDR2 as FQGNSA. The CDR3 contains 14 residues. Trimming left V 7 bases short and J 2 bases short, with 15 bases between. Written as DNA, the CDR3 is TGTGCCAGCACCGTTTTCGGGGGACCCTACGAGCAGTACGTC. Protein: CASTVFGGPYEQYV.

This clonotype was recorded a few times. The chain couples TRBV12-3 or TRBV12-4 to TRBJ2-7; D gene unclear. The V and J ends lost 2 bases and 6 bases respectively, with 17 bases between them. This CDR3 is 15 amino acids long. In nucleotides, the CDR3 is TGTGCCAGCAGTTTAAGGGCCAGAATCGGCTGCGAGCAGTACGTC. Protein: CASSLRARIGCEQYV.

This clonotype occurred a few times. The chain has TRBV19 and TRBJ2-3, with 7 bases matching TRBD2. V gave up 7 bases and J gave up 3 bases; unmatched junction bases: 10. CDR1 LNHDA and CDR2 SQIVND come from the germline V gene (reference sequence). CDR3 length: 15 residues. CDR3 in DNA: TGTGCCAGTAACGAGGGGAGGGACCCAACAGATACGCAGTATTTT. This gives the protein CASNEGRDPTDTQYF. The whole variable domain, filled in from reference TRBV19 and TRBJ2-3, reads DGGITQSPKYLFRKEGQNVTLSCEQNLNHDAMYWYRQDPGQGLRLIYYSQIVNDFQKGDIAEGYSVSREKKESFPLTVTSAQKNPTAFYLCASNEGRDPTDTQYFGPGTRLTVL.

V gene TRBV7-2 combines with J gene TRBJ2-3; 14 bases map to TRBD2. The CDR3 is 16 residues long. Germline assignment: CDR1 SGHTA and CDR2 FQGNSA. After removal of 6 bases from V and 8 bases from J, the junction contained 10 bases not matched to a gene. The DNA of the CDR3 is TGTGCCAGCAGGGGACTAGCGGGGGCCCGGCCCGGTACGCAGTATTTT. Its translation is CASRGLAGARPGTQYF.

This clonotype has more than one count but fewer than ten. This chain connects TRBV7-2 to TRBJ2-5; no definite D call. The germline V gene encodes CDR1 SGHTA and CDR2 FQGNSA. With 1 base removed from V and 6 bases from J, the gap between germline ends came to 12 bases. This CDR3 spans 14 amino acids. The CDR3 reads CASSLGGQLKTQYF. The DNA for the CDR3 is TGTGCCAGCAGCTTAGGAGGCCAGTTAAAGACCCAGTACTTC.